What follows are 28 T cell receptor beta chains derived from one specimen sequenced in a study of blood T cell repertoires in COVID-19. Some clones are missing from TCRdb's copy, which holds only in-frame ones; the method was immunoSEQ multiplex PCR. The sample carries approximately 44,000 clones, about 90% recorded once. Sequences were obtained from peripheral blood. The receptors derive from a man aged 55 to 70 with acute or convalescent COVID-19.

V is TRBV19 and J is TRBJ2-2; 14 nucleotides match TRBD2. The V gene's germline CDR1 is LNHDA and CDR2 SQIVND (reference sequence). The junction had 0 bases not matched to a gene; V was cut back by 6 bases and J by 0 bases. The CDR3 runs 16 residues. In DNA, the CDR3 is TGTGCCAGTAGGGGACTAGCGGGGGCGAACACCGGGGAGCTGTTTTTT. It specifies CASRGLAGANTGELFF.

The chain links TRBV6-5 to TRBJ1-2, with D possibly TRBD1 on 6 matching bases. The CDR3 loop spans 13 amino acids. Germline values: CDR1 MNHEY, CDR2 SVGAGI. Trimming stripped 5 bases from V and 10 bases from J, with 17 bases between. CDR3 nucleotide sequence: TGTGCCAGCAGTAGGGGACCCGGGACACCCTACACCTTC. It is translated as CASSRGPGTPYTF.

The rearrangement joins TRBV24-1 to TRBJ1-1, with TRBD1 matching over 10 bases. CDR1 and CDR2 from the germline V gene are KGHDR and SFDVKD. Losses at the gene ends were 4 bases for V and 6 bases for J; bases not matched to a gene: 4. This CDR3 has 14 residues. In DNA form, the CDR3 reads TGTGCCACCAGTGACCGACAGGGGGCCTCTGAAGCTTTCTTT. Amino acids: CATSDRQGASEAFF.

The V gene is TRBV5-1, the J gene TRBJ2-5; TRBD2 aligns across 7 bases. Germline CDR1 and CDR2: SGHRS and YFSETQ. The J segment lost 4 bases and the V segment lost 4 bases, leaving 4 bases of the junction unmatched. The CDR3 has 13 residues. CDR3 protein: CASSPGRGETQYF. The CDR3 nucleotides read TGCGCCAGCAGCCCAGGGAGGGGAGAGACCCAGTACTTC.

The chain employs TRBV11-2 and TRBJ1-1; tentatively, D is TRBD1 (6 bases). The length of the CDR3 is 14 residues. Germline V gene lookup returns CDR1 SGHAT and CDR2 FQNNGV. V was pared by 5 bases and J by 4 bases, with 14 bases between. The DNA of the CDR3 is TGTGCCAGCAGCATATCAGGGGTCGGCACTGAAGCTTTCTTT. Translation gives CASSISGVGTEAFF.

The chain couples TRBV2 to TRBJ1-3; the D is unclear. Germline-derived CDR1 and CDR2 are SNHLY and FYNNEI. Trimming cost V 6 bases and J 0 bases, with 15 bases left between them. This CDR3 region has 16 residues. In nucleotides, the CDR3 is TGTGCCAGCAGCGACCGGAGAGTCGCCTCTGGAAACACCATATATTTT. Its protein is CASSDRRVASGNTIYF.

V is TRBV11-2 and J is TRBJ1-2; TRBD1 matches 7 bases. The germline CDR1 and CDR2 sequences are SGHAT and FQNNGV. The ends lost 2 bases at V and 3 bases at J; junction bases unmatched: 0. The CDR3 loop spans 13 amino acids. This CDR3 is CASSLRGHYGYTF. The CDR3 nucleotides read TGTGCCAGCAGCTTAAGGGGGCACTATGGCTACACCTTC.

For this clone: An end of the junction does not agree with germline; a read error may underlie this. Other nucleotide sequences in the sample specify the same CDR3. V and J are TRBV12-5 and TRBJ2-1; TRBD1 is a possible D gene (6 bases). The CDR3 loop spans 13 amino acids. CDR1 and CDR2 from the germline V gene are LGHNT and FRNRAP. Written as DNA, the CDR3 is TGTGCCAGTGGGCAAGCAGGGGCAAATGAGCAGTTCTTC. It yields the protein CASGQAGANEQFF.

The chain links TRBV6-2 or TRBV6-3 to TRBJ2-2; weak D call: TRBD1 (6 bases). The CDR3 sequence is 13 residues long. Germline CDR1 MNHEY, CDR2 SVGEGT. Trimming stripped 4 bases from V and 6 bases from J, with 9 bases between. As DNA, the CDR3 is TGTGCCAGCAGTTCACAGGGCCCCGGGGAGCTGTTTTTT. Translated: CASSSQGPGELFF.

The rearrangement links TRBV19 to TRBJ2-2, with 12 bases that match TRBD2. Unmatched junction bases numbered 6, after V lost 6 bases and J lost 7 bases. Germline CDR1 is LNHDA and CDR2 is SQIVND (reference sequence). The CDR3 totals 15 residues. DNA of the CDR3: TGTGCCAGTAGCCCCCAACTAGCGGGGGGCGGGGAGCTGTTTTTT. Its protein is CASSPQLAGGGELFF.

The chain employs TRBV6-2 or TRBV6-3 and TRBJ1-5; no clear D. CDR1 is MNHEY and CDR2 is SVGEGT in the germline V gene. Trimming removed 5 bases from V and 4 bases from J, with 12 bases in between. This CDR3 has 14 amino acids. Here the CDR3 DNA reads TGTGCCAGCAGTCGAGGACTGAGTAATCAGCCCCAGCATTTT. This sequence encodes CASSRGLSNQPQHF.

The V and J genes are TRBV27 and TRBJ2-1, with D tentatively TRBD2 (5 bases). V shed 3 bases and J shed 6 bases, with 12 bases lying between them. Germline CDR1 MNHEY, CDR2 SMNVEV (reference sequence). The CDR3 is 14 amino acids. The CDR3 region is CASSLGGGGNEQFF. The CDR3 DNA follows: TGTGCCAGCAGTTTGGGTGGAGGTGGCAATGAGCAGTTCTTC.

V and J are TRBV3-1 (or the pseudogene TRBV3-2) and TRBJ1-1, with 7 bases lining up with TRBD1. Germline loops: CDR1 LGHDT, CDR2 YNNKEL (reference sequence). The V gene end was trimmed by 2 bases and the J gene end by 8 bases; junction bases not matched to a gene: 8. This CDR3 is built from 14 residues. CDR3 DNA sequence: TGTGCCAGCAGCCAACAAGCAGAGACAGGGGAAGCTTTCTTT. This sequence encodes CASSQQAETGEAFF.

The chain joins TRBV3-1 (or the pseudogene TRBV3-2) to TRBJ1-5, with no clear D. The V and J ends lost 0 bases and 2 bases respectively, with 8 bases between them. Germline lookup yields CDR1 LGHDT and CDR2 YNNKEL (reference sequence). The CDR3 consists of 15 residues. CDR3 sequence reads: CASSQDREGNQPQHF. CDR3 DNA: TGTGCCAGCAGCCAAGACCGCGAGGGCAATCAGCCCCAGCATTTT.

The rearrangement joins TRBV10-3 to TRBJ1-2; D remains unclear. Per germline, CDR1 ENHRY and CDR2 SYGVKD. V gave up 4 bases and J gave up 8 bases, with 14 bases separating them. This CDR3 is built from 13 residues. DNA of the CDR3: TGTGCCATCAGTGGAGACATTCCGTCAGGCTACACCTTC. This translates into CAISGDIPSGYTF.

This clone has just one count. The chain combines TRBV19 with TRBJ1-1, with TRBD1 matching over 7 bases. Germline CDR1 is LNHDA and CDR2 is SQIVND (reference sequence). Trimming cost V 5 bases and J 0 bases; bases outside gene matches: 6. The CDR3 length is 15 residues. The CDR3 spells CASSAEQGMNTEAFF. DNA for the CDR3: TGTGCCAGTAGTGCAGAACAGGGGATGAACACTGAAGCTTTCTTT. Complete variable domain (other parts from reference TRBV19 and TRBJ1-1): DGGITQSPKYLFRKEGQNVTLSCEQNLNHDAMYWYRQDPGQGLRLIYYSQIVNDFQKGDIAEGYSVSREKKESFPLTVTSAQKNPTAFYLCASSAEQGMNTEAFFGQGTRLTVV.

The genes are TRBV9 and TRBJ2-2, with D tentatively TRBD1 (6 bases). The germline V gene encodes CDR1 SGDLS and CDR2 YYNGEE. Trimming cost V 1 base and J 5 bases, with 12 bases left between them. This CDR3 comprises 15 residues. The CDR3 region is CASSVLSGDTGELFF. The DNA for the CDR3 is TGTGCCAGCAGCGTATTGTCAGGGGATACCGGGGAGCTGTTTTTT.

The J gene is TRBJ1-6, the V gene TRBV2, with a possible D match to TRBD1 (6 bases). The ends were cut back, 1 base at V and 9 bases at J, with 13 bases in the middle. Germline V lookup: CDR1 SNHLY, CDR2 FYNNEI. The CDR3 has 15 residues. The chain's CDR3 is CASSEGTVRVSPLHF. DNA of the CDR3: TGTGCCAGCAGTGAAGGGACAGTTCGCGTTTCACCCCTCCACTTT.

This clone was seen only once. The rearrangement joins TRBV19 to TRBJ1-6; D possibly corresponds to TRBD1 (5 bases). The germline V gene has CDR1 LNHDA and CDR2 SQIVND (reference sequence). This CDR3 region has 14 residues. Trimming shortened V by 5 bases and J by 9 bases, and 14 bases separated the two germline ends. The CDR3 spells CASSLRVPGSPLHF. The CDR3 DNA sequence: TGTGCCAGTAGTCTCAGGGTACCCGGTTCACCCCTCCACTTT.

This rearrangement joins TRBV6-2 or TRBV6-3 to TRBJ2-3; D is uncertain. CDR3 size: 16 residues. Trimming cost V 6 bases and J 1 base, with 17 bases left between them. Germline V lookup: CDR1 MNHEY, CDR2 SVGEGT. The CDR3 spells CASSSPGWAGTDTQYF. The CDR3 region has the DNA TGTGCCAGCAGCTCCCCCGGCTGGGCCGGCACAGATACGCAGTATTTT.

V is TRBV27 and J is TRBJ1-1; TRBD1 is a possible D gene (5 bases). Germline-derived CDR1 and CDR2 are MNHEY and SMNVEV (reference sequence). Trimming removed 9 bases from V and 9 bases from J, with 17 bases in between. CDR3 size: 12 residues. Here the CDR3 reads CARGAWGEKAFF. Here the CDR3 DNA reads TGTGCCAGGGGAGCCTGGGGGGAAAAAGCTTTCTTT.

This chain connects TRBV4-1 to TRBJ2-1; 11 bases align to TRBD2. CDR1 and CDR2 (germline): MGHRA, YSYEKL. Trimming took 0 bases from V and 10 from J; bases not matched to a gene: 8. This CDR3 comprises 16 residues. The CDR3 coding sequence is TGCGCCAGCAGCCAAGAGGTAGCGGGGGGGCTAAGGGAGCAGTTCTTC. Translation: CASSQEVAGGLREQFF.

J is TRBJ2-5 and V is TRBV10-1; 11 bases agree with TRBD2. This CDR3 has 16 residues. V lost 2 bases and J lost 2; bases outside the gene matches: 4. Germline lookup yields CDR1 WNHNN and CDR2 SYGVQD (reference sequence). This CDR3 reads CASSEGLAGLQETQYF. The CDR3 DNA follows: TGCGCCAGCAGTGAGGGACTAGCGGGCTTACAAGAGACCCAGTACTTC.

V gene TRBV9 combines with J gene TRBJ2-5; D possibly corresponds to TRBD2 (6 bases). The V gene's germline CDR1 is SGDLS and CDR2 YYNGEE. The CDR3 contains 15 residues. V was trimmed by 0 bases and J by 2 bases, leaving 11 bases between them. CDR3 sequence reads: CASSVGTRGQETQYF. CDR3 DNA: TGTGCCAGCAGCGTAGGTACTCGGGGGCAAGAGACCCAGTACTTC.

This rearrangement joins TRBV5-4 to TRBJ1-1; 11 bases match TRBD1. There are 16 residues in the CDR3. Trimming removed 4 bases from V and 5 bases from J; junction bases left unmatched: 10. Germline V lookup: CDR1 SGHNT, CDR2 YYREEE (reference sequence). The CDR3 spells CASSTGQGGIETEAFF. The CDR3 coding sequence is TGTGCCAGCAGCACGGGACAGGGGGGGATTGAAACTGAAGCTTTCTTT.

V and J are TRBV29-1 and TRBJ1-1; a possible D gene is TRBD1 (5 bases). Per germline, CDR1 SQVTM and CDR2 ANQGSEA. This CDR3 has 13 amino acids. V was shortened by 6 bases and J by 0 bases, with 11 bases between the two germline ends. The CDR3 nucleotides read TGCAGCGTAGACAGTAACATGAACACTGAAGCTTTCTTT. Residues: CSVDSNMNTEAFF.

The chain carries TRBV7-8 and TRBJ1-5, with D maybe TRBD1 (6 bases). Germline loops: CDR1 SGHVS, CDR2 FQNEAQ. The CDR3 length is 15 residues. V lost 0 bases, J lost 7 bases, and 13 bases lay in between. The CDR3: CASSLANRVDQPQHF. The CDR3 bases are TGTGCCAGCAGCTTAGCTAACAGGGTGGACCAGCCCCAGCATTTT. The full variable domain, rest sourced from reference TRBV7-8 and TRBJ1-5, is GAGVSQSPRYKVAKRGQDVALRCDPISGHVSLFWYQQALGQGPEFLTYFQNEAQLDKSGLPSDRFFAERPEGSVSTLKIQRTQQEDSAVYLCASSLANRVDQPQHFGDGTRLSIL.

The chain employs TRBV9 and TRBJ2-1; possibly TRBD1 for D (5 bases). The CDR3 runs to 15 residues. The V and J ends lost 5 bases and 0 bases respectively, with 12 bases between them. Germline values: CDR1 SGDLS, CDR2 YYNGEE. The CDR3 loop is CASRPDTSSYNEQFF. In DNA form, the CDR3 reads TGTGCCAGCAGACCGGACACGAGCTCCTACAATGAGCAGTTCTTC. The whole variable domain, remainder taken from reference TRBV9 and TRBJ2-1, is DSGVTQTPKHLITATGQRVTLRCSPRSGDLSVYWYQQSLDQGLQFLIQYYNGEERAKGNILERFSAQQFPDLHSELNLSSLELGDSALYFCASRPDTSSYNEQFFGPGTRLTVL.